The 24 T cell receptor beta chains reported below all come from one sample, sequenced in a study of a mutant IDH1 vaccine in newly diagnosed glioma. These TCRs' antigens remain unknown. Time point indicated: week 47, end of study. The vaccine gave 300 ug of a 20-mer mutant IDH1 peptide subcutaneously per dose. TCRdb's table, derived via immunoSEQ multiplex PCR, lists solely in-frame clones and lacks some. The sample includes about 90,000 clones, approximately 89% of them seen just once. The sample in question was PBMCs, obtained from a glioma patient whose treatment included an IDH1 peptide vaccine. The origin of the receptors is a woman in her fifties or sixties with glioma.

This chain connects TRBV30 to TRBJ2-7; D unclear. The CDR3 has 14 residues. Trimming stripped 2 bases from V and 0 bases from J, with 11 bases between. Germline loops: CDR1 GTSNPN, CDR2 SVGIG (reference sequence). The CDR3 region is CAWSSSRSSYEQYF. As DNA, the CDR3 is TGTGCCTGGAGTTCGAGTAGGAGCTCCTACGAGCAGTACTTC.

The V call is TRBV11-3, the J call TRBJ2-1; TRBD1 matches 11 bases. Trimming at V came to 5 bases and at J to 4 bases, leaving 19 bases not matched to a gene. The CDR3 contains 20 residues. Germline-derived CDR1 and CDR2 are SGHNT and YENEEA. The CDR3 loop is CASSEGSGTGGYGPYNEQFF. The CDR3, as DNA: TGTGCCAGCAGCGAAGGGTCCGGGACAGGGGGATATGGGCCTTACAATGAGCAGTTCTTC.

The V and J genes are TRBV5-1 and TRBJ2-5; 8 nucleotides match TRBD2. TRBJ2-7 explains the end of the DNA better; the J call may be wrong. This CDR3 comprises 15 residues. Germline V gene data show CDR1 as SGHRS and CDR2 as YFSETQ. In DNA, the CDR3 is TGCGCCAGCAGGCCGGGAGGGGTTAGGTCCTACGAGCAGTACTTC. Translated: CASRPGGVRSYEQYF.

The chain carries TRBV11-2 and TRBJ2-6; D ambiguous. CDR1 is SGHAT and CDR2 is FQNNGV in the germline V gene. V was clipped by 1 base and J by 6 bases, with 7 bases between them. The CDR3 is made up of 14 amino acids. The CDR3 DNA is TGTGCCAGCAGCTTAGTGCTCGCGGCCAACGTCCTGACTTTC. Encoded protein: CASSLVLAANVLTF.

The chain is built from TRBV6-1 and TRBJ2-1, with D unresolved. This CDR3 comprises 11 residues. Germline V gene data show CDR1 as MNHNS and CDR2 as SASEGT. V lost 6 bases to trimming and J lost 5 bases, with 5 bases between them. The CDR3: CASSINNEQFF. The CDR3 region has the DNA TGTGCCAGCAGCATTAACAATGAGCAGTTCTTC.

The chain has TRBV11-2 and TRBJ2-3; D uncertain. The germline CDR1 and CDR2 sequences are SGHAT and FQNNGV. This CDR3 contains 15 residues. With 3 bases removed from V and 3 bases from J, the gap between germline ends came to 13 bases. CDR3: CASSFRGSSTDTQYF. DNA for the CDR3: TGTGCCAGCAGCTTTCGAGGATCTAGTACAGATACGCAGTATTTT.

The chain has TRBV2 and TRBJ2-7; weak D call: TRBD1 (6 bases). CDR1 and CDR2 from the germline V gene are SNHLY and FYNNEI. The CDR3 has 13 residues. Trimming removed 1 base from V and 5 bases from J, with 9 bases in between. The CDR3 coding sequence is TGTGCCAGCAGTGAAGAGACAGGCCACGAGCAGTACTTC. Its protein product is CASSEETGHEQYF.

A single count supports this clone. V usage is TRBV4-1 and J usage is TRBJ2-3, with unresolved D. The ends were cut back, 5 bases at V and 2 bases at J, with 14 bases in the middle. Germline V gene sequence: CDR1 MGHRA, CDR2 YSYEKL. The CDR3 runs to 15 residues. The CDR3 DNA follows: TGCGCCAGCAGCTCCAGGATGGTCTCCACAGATACGCAGTATTTT. This sequence encodes CASSSRMVSTDTQYF.

This chain uses TRBV12-5 with TRBJ2-7, with a weak D call TRBD1 (6 bases). Germline V CDR1 and CDR2: LGHNT, FRNRAP. V lost 1 base and J 2 bases, leaving 6 bases between the germline ends. This CDR3 region has 13 residues. The DNA of the CDR3 is TGTGCTAGTGGTTTGGGGGGGCCCTACGAGCAGTACTTC. Translated: CASGLGGPYEQYF.

The chain uses TRBV7-3 and TRBJ1-1; D unclear. Germline lookup yields CDR1 SGHTA and CDR2 FQGTGA. The CDR3 totals 14 residues. Trimming stripped 5 bases from V and 1 base from J, with 11 bases between. The CDR3 is CASSDYLQNTEAFF. Written as DNA, the CDR3 is TGTGCCAGCAGCGACTATCTACAGAACACTGAAGCTTTCTTT.

The CDR3 DNA is TGTGCCAGCATGGGGTTAAACTTTTACGAGCAGTACTTC. Translated, it gives CASMGLNFYEQYF. This chain connects TRBV2 to TRBJ2-7; no reliable D call. Trimming pared 7 bases from V and 4 bases from J, leaving 14 bases between. The V gene's germline CDR1 is SNHLY and CDR2 FYNNEI. The CDR3 contains 13 residues.

This chain joins TRBV9 and TRBJ1-1; D gene ambiguous. Trimming removed 3 bases from V and 0 bases from J, with 9 bases in between. Germline CDR1 SGDLS, CDR2 YYNGEE. The CDR3 contains 14 residues. The CDR3 DNA reads TGTGCCAGCAGCGGTGTGGACTTGAACACTGAAGCTTTCTTT. Translation: CASSGVDLNTEAFF.

The V and J genes are TRBV6-6 and TRBJ2-7; 8 nucleotides agree with TRBD2. J was trimmed by 2 bases and V by 4 bases; bases with no gene match: 7. In germline, CDR1 is MNHNY, CDR2 SVGAGI (reference sequence). The CDR3 is made up of 15 amino acids. This CDR3 reads CASSFAAGGAYEQYF. In nucleotides, the CDR3 is TGTGCCAGCAGTTTCGCCGCGGGGGGCGCCTACGAGCAGTACTTC.

This clone has just a few counts. The genes are TRBV19 and TRBJ2-5; no clear D gene. Germline V lookup: CDR1 LNHDA, CDR2 SQIVND (reference sequence). CDR3 length: 14 residues. Between the trimmed V and J ends, which lost 1 base and 6 bases, there was a span of 12 bases. CDR3 bases: TGTGCCAGTAGTATAGTCGGACGGAAGAAGACCCAGTACTTC. Its protein is CASSIVGRKKTQYF.

In the case of this clone: A much larger clone lies a single base off, so this may be a read error. The chain carries TRBV5-1 and TRBJ2-1; D perhaps matches TRBD1 (6 bases). With 2 bases removed from V and 10 bases from J, the gap between germline ends came to 7 bases. Germline values: CDR1 SGHRS, CDR2 YFSETQ. CDR3 length: 11 amino acids. The chain's CDR3 is CASSFDREQFF. CDR3 DNA: TGCGCCAGCAGCTTCGACAGGGAGCAGTTCTTC.

This chain joins TRBV19 and TRBJ2-7; D tentatively reads TRBD1 or TRBD2 (8 bases each). Germline V gene lookup returns CDR1 LNHDA and CDR2 SQIVND (reference sequence). V lost 4 bases and J lost 1, with 20 bases in between. This CDR3 comprises 17 residues. The CDR3 sequence: CASSTLGRGQESYEQYF. DNA of the CDR3: TGTGCCAGTAGTACCCTCGGGAGGGGACAGGAGTCCTACGAGCAGTACTTC.

The chain combines TRBV5-1 with TRBJ2-1; 10 bases fit TRBD2. V was pared by 4 bases and J by 4 bases, with 5 bases of the junction left unmatched. Germline CDR1 SGHRS, CDR2 YFSETQ. The CDR3 covers 15 residues. DNA for the CDR3: TGCGCCAGCAGCCGGGGACTAGCGAGGTACAATGAGCAGTTCTTC. This sequence encodes CASSRGLARYNEQFF.

The chain recombines TRBV21-1 with TRBJ1-1; the table's D call TRBD1 went unverified against the DNA. TRBV21-1 is deemed a pseudogene. The CDR3 runs 15 residues. The CDR3: CASSRGGQAGTEAFF. In nucleotides, the CDR3 is TGTGCCAGCAGCAGGGGGGGACAGGCGGGCACTGAAGCTTTCTTT.

This chain links TRBV6-5 with TRBJ2-1; a weak D match, TRBD2 (6 bases). The germline gives CDR1 MNHEY, CDR2 SVGAGI. Trimming left V 0 bases short and J 4 bases short, with 13 bases between. The CDR3 has 16 residues. The CDR3 here is CASSYSRVAVYNEQFF. For the CDR3, the DNA is TGTGCCAGCAGTTACTCTAGGGTAGCGGTATACAATGAGCAGTTCTTC.

V is TRBV5-4 and J is TRBJ2-5; no firm D call. In germline, CDR1 is SGHNT, CDR2 YYREEE (reference sequence). The V end was cut by 5 bases, the J end by 2 bases, with 7 bases between. There are 12 residues in the CDR3. CDR3 DNA: TGTGCCAGCAGTAGAGGTCAAGAGACCCAGTACTTC. As protein: CASSRGQETQYF. Together with reference TRBV5-4 and TRBJ2-5, the CDR3 gives the full variable domain: ETGVTQSPTHLIKTRGQQVTLRCSSQSGHNTVSWYQQALGQGPQFIFQYYREEENGRGNFPPRFSGLQFPNYSSELNVNALELDDSALYLCASSRGQETQYFGPGTRLLVL.

Only a few counts were recorded for this clone. The chain joins TRBV6-1 to TRBJ2-5; 11 bases are shared with TRBD1. The DNA end is more similar to TRBJ2-7, so the J call may be wrong. This CDR3 region has 15 residues. Germline CDR1 and CDR2: MNHNS and SASEGT. The CDR3 DNA reads TGTGCCAGCAGTGCCGGGACAGGGGGCTCCTACGAGCAGTACTTC. Translated: CASSAGTGGSYEQYF.

The chain combines TRBV11-3 with TRBJ2-1; 7 bases are a match to TRBD2. CDR1 and CDR2 (germline): SGHNT, YENEEA. V was pared by 1 base and J by 7 bases, with 4 bases of the junction left unmatched. The CDR3 has 14 residues. The CDR3 DNA follows: TGTGCCAGCAGCTTAGGGGGGACTAAGAATGAGCAGTTCTTC. Translated, it gives CASSLGGTKNEQFF.

The CDR3 coding sequence is TGTGCCAGCAGCCCAACTCGAACCGGGGAGCTGTTTTTT. Translation gives CASSPTRTGELFF. This rearrangement joins TRBV7-3 to TRBJ2-2; D remains unclear. This CDR3 is built from 13 residues. With 5 bases removed from V and 5 bases from J, the gap between germline ends came to 9 bases. CDR1 and CDR2 (germline): SGHTA, FQGTGA.

The chain combines TRBV7-3 with TRBJ2-1; 10 bases line up with TRBD2. This CDR3 is built from 16 residues. The trim removed 2 bases at V and 3 bases at J, leaving 4 bases unmatched. Germline V gives CDR1 SGHTA, CDR2 FQGTGA. The CDR3 DNA follows: TGTGCCAGCAGCTTATTAGGGACTAGCGTCTACAATGAGCAGTTCTTC. It is translated as CASSLLGTSVYNEQFF.